The rows below give T cell receptor beta chains drawn from one sample of a study of control samples from healthy donors and cancer patients. Libraries were prepared by immunoSEQ multiplex PCR; TCRdb keeps only in-frame clonotypes and omits some of them. The data contain around 160,000 clones, 93% of them singletons. The sequenced sample was blood. All receptors come from a man aged 18-30 years in good health. The CDR3 runs from the conserved cysteine through the conserved F or W. A D gene is named only where the DNA matches it firmly. Only part of the rows carry a size: once, few, many, or a class if the clone is expanded.

>TRBJ2-5|.|.|TRBV6-4
TGTGCCAGCAGTGACGGAGAGGAGGGGACCCAGTACTTC
CASSDGEEGTQYF
>TRBJ1-2|.|.|TRBV5-6
TGTGCCAGCAGCCGTGGGGGGAGCCCCTCATATGGCTACACCTTC
CASSRGGSPSYGYTF
>TRBJ1-2|.|.|TRBV28
TGTGCCAGCAGGCGGGAGGCCCTCTATGGCTACACCTTC
CASRREALYGYTF
>TRBJ1-5|TRBD1|.|TRBV13
TGTGCCAGCAGATCTCAGGGGGTCGGTAAGTTAGGCAATCAGCCCCAGCATTTT
CASRSQGVGKLGNQPQHF
>TRBJ1-5|TRBD1|.|TRBV5-8
TGTGCCAGCAGCGGCCCGGGACAGGGTCTAAATCAGCCCCAGCATTTT
CASSGPGQGLNQPQHF
>TRBJ2-7|.|.|TRBV9
TGTGCCAGCAGCCGCACAGACTACGAGCAGTACTTC
CASSRTDYEQYF
>TRBJ1-3|.|.|TRBV25-1
TGTGCCAGCAGTGAGCATAGGTGGGGGGGGTACTCTGGAAACACCATATATTTT
CASSEHRWGGYSGNTIYF
>TRBJ1-4|.|medium-sized|TRBV6-5
TGTGCCAGCAGTTACTTCGGGCAGGGGAATGAAAAACTGTTTTTT
CASSYFGQGNEKLFF
>TRBJ2-3|TRBD2|once|TRBV6-2/TRBV6-3
TGTGCCAGCAGTCGGGGACTAGCGGGAGGGAGCACAGATACGCAGTATTTT
CASSRGLAGGSTDTQYF
>TRBJ1-2|.|.|TRBV7-8
TGTGCCAGCAGCTTAATCATTTCGGGCAGGGCCCCTACTAACTATGGCTACACCTTC
CASSLIISGRAPTNYGYTF
>TRBJ2-2|TRBD2|.|TRBV6-4
TGTGCCAGCGGGGAGGGCGGCGCCGGGGAGCTGTTTTTT
CASGEGGAGELFF
>TRBJ2-1|.|.|TRBV9
TGTGCCAGCAGCGTATGGGGCGAGCCCTCCTACAATGAGCAGTTCTTC
CASSVWGEPSYNEQFF
>TRBJ1-2|.|few|TRBV27
TGTGCCAGCTTTAACGGCGGTGGTTACACCTTC
CASFNGGGYTF
>TRBJ1-1|.|.|TRBV12-3/TRBV12-4
TGTGCCAGCAGTTTAGAGGGGGAGGGAGCTTTCTTT
CASSLEGEGAFF
>TRBJ1-2|.|.|TRBV5-6
TGTGCCAGCTTCCGGGCGGGGTATGGCTACACCTTC
CASFRAGYGYTF